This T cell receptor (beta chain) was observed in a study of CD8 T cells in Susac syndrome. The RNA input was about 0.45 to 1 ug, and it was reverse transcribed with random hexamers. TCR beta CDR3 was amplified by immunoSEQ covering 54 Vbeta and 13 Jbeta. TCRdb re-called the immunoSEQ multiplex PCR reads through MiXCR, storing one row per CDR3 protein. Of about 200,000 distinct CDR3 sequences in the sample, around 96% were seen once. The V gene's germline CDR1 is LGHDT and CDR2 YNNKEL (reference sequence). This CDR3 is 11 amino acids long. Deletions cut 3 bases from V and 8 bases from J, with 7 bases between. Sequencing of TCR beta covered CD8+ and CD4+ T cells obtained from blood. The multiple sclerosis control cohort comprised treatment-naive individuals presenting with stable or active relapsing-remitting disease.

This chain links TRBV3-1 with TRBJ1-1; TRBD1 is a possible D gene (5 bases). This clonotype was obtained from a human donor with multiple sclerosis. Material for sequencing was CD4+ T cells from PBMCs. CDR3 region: CASSQTAEAFF. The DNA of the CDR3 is TGTGCCAGCAGCCAGACAGCGGAAGCTTTCTTT.